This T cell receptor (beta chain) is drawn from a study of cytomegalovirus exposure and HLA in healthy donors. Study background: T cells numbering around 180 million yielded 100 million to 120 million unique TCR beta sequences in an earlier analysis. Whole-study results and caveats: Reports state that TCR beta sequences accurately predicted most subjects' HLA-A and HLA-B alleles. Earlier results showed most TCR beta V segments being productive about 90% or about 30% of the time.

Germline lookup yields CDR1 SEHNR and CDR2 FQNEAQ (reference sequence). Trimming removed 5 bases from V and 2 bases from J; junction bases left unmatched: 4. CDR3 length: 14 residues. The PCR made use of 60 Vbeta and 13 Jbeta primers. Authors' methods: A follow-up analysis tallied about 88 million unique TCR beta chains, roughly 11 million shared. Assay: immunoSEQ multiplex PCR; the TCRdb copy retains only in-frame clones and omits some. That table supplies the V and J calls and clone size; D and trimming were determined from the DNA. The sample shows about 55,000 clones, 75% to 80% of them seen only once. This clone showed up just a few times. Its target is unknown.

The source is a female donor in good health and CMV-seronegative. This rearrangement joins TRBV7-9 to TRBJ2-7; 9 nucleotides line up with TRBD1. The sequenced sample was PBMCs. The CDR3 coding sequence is TGTGCCAGCAGCCCCGGGACAGGGACCTACGAGCAGTACTTC. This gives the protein CASSPGTGTYEQYF.